This T cell receptor (beta chain) was obtained from a study of blood T cell repertoires in COVID-19 (TCRdb year 2020). For the study in its entirety: Samples covering the acute and convalescent phases of COVID-19 were provided by collaborators in the United States, Italy and Spain. Samples came from the ongoing ImmuneRACE study (first 160 participants) plus 1,254 subjects from 6 global collaborators. Where available, HLA class I and class II types were taken from metadata supplied by the sample provider and were not determined by assay-based typing. Nearly every sample came with metadata listing a de-identified subject ID, COVID-19 status, age in years and sex. The repertoires were released in a freely available public database intended as a resource for research on the immune response to SARS-CoV-2. Deeply sampled blood TCRbeta repertoires from subjects exposed to, actively infected with, or recovered from COVID-19 were included in the dataset. The material from the prospective study consisted of cDNA or gDNA derived from T cells, B-cell-depleted T cells, or PBMCs. What the work shows at the level of the full study, not this receptor alone: The amount of clinical and demographic metadata varied by source and participant and was provided uncurated.

TCRbeta CDR3 regions were amplified from genomic DNA by means of the immunoSEQ Assay, a bias-controlled multiplex PCR. Per the authors' processing: Nucleated cell counts per sample were estimated from amplification of reference gene primers within the assay. To quantify the absolute abundance of each unique TCRbeta CDR3 rearrangement, sequence reads were collapsed and filtered. Productive Simpson clonality was computed per sample as the square root of Simpson's diversity index over productive rearrangements. TCRdb's version of the immuneACCESS table is confined to in-frame rearrangements and falls short of the full clone set. An unresolved V gene accounts for under half of the shortfall where checked; the remainder is of unknown origin. V, J and clone size reflect that table, while D and trimming were determined from the DNA. A total of about 120,000 clones appear in this sample, 78% of them only once. The ten largest clones add up to 2.3% of the sample.

Points on this clone: Which antigen it targets is not known. No base qualities exist here, and no much larger clone lies one base off it.

Collaborating institutions collected whole blood in K2EDTA tubes following their own protocols. For TCRbeta analysis, collaborator samples were shipped as frozen whole blood, as isolated PBMCs, or as DNA extracted from either sample type. Sequenced: peripheral blood. This TCR was recovered from a man between 65 and 85 years old with acute or convalescent COVID-19.

The DNA sequence reads TGTGCCAGCAGTTACGCACCGACAGGGGCCCAGCCCCAGCATTTT. This translates into CASSYAPTGAQPQHF. The sequence joins TRBV6-5 to TRBJ1-5, with 8 bases in between that match TRBD1. The CDR3 sequence holds 15 residues, the cysteine and phenylalanine included. The retained sequence is limited to the CDR3, 45 bases, with the frame set at the first base. CDR1 and CDR2 were assigned from the germline V gene as MNHEY and SVGAGI. The germline V end is reduced by 2 bases and the J end by 7 bases; junction bases left unmatched: 7.